The clone carrying this T cell receptor beta chain was counted only a few times. These data originate in a study of blood T cell repertoires in COVID-19. Study summary: Samples representing acute and convalescent COVID-19 were sourced from the United States, Italy and Spain. T cells, B-cell-depleted T cells, or PBMCs provided the cDNA or gDNA that served as material.

Original processing notes: Estimates of nucleated cell counts were drawn from the amplification of reference gene primers. Measured with immunoSEQ multiplex PCR; TCRdb has only the in-frame clones, and not every one. V, J and clone size derive from that table, while D and trimming were established from the DNA sequence. The table shows about 210,000 clones, with roughly 81% occurring only once. The receptor comes from a woman in her 50s with active or convalescent COVID-19. Sequencing used peripheral blood.

The CDR3 bases are TGCGCCAGCAGCCAAGATTGGGCTAGCGGGGGGAACAATGAGCAGTTCTTC. Encoded protein: CASSQDWASGGNNEQFF. V gene TRBV4-1 combines with J gene TRBJ2-1; 11 bases line up with TRBD2. Germline V gene data show CDR1 as MGHRA and CDR2 as YSYEKL. Trimming at V came to 0 bases and at J to 5 bases, leaving 6 bases not matched to a gene. This CDR3 comprises 17 residues.